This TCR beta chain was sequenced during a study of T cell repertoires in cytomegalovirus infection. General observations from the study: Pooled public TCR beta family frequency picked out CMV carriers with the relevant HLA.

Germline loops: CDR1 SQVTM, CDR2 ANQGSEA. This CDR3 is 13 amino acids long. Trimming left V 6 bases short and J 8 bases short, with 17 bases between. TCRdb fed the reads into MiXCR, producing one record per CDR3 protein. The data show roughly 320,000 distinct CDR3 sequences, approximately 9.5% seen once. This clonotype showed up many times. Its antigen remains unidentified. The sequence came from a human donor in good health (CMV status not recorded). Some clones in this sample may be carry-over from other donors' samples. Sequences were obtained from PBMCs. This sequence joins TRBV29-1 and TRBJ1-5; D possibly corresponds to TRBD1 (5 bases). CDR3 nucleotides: TGCAGCGTGAGGGGTGGGCTTCAAGAGCCCCAGCATTTT. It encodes CSVRGGLQEPQHF.